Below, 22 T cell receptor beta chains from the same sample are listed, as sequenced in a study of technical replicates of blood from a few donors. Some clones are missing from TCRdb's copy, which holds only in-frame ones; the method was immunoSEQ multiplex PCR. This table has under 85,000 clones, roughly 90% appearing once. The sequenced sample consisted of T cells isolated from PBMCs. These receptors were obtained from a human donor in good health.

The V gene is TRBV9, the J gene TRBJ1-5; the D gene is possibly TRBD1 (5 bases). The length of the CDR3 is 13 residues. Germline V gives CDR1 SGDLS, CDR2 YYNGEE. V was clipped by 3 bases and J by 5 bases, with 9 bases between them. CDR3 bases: TGTGCCAGCAGCGCGGGACTTGATCAGCCCCAGCATTTT. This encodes CASSAGLDQPQHF.

The CDR3 here is CASSWGVRQETQYF. DNA for the CDR3: TGTGCCAGCAGTTGGGGGGTACGTCAAGAGACCCAGTACTTC. The chain recombines TRBV28 with TRBJ2-5; D is perhaps TRBD2 (6 bases). Per the germline V gene, CDR1 is MDHEN and CDR2 is SYDVKM. V dropped 4 bases and J dropped 2 bases, with 11 bases sitting between them. CDR3 length: 14 amino acids.

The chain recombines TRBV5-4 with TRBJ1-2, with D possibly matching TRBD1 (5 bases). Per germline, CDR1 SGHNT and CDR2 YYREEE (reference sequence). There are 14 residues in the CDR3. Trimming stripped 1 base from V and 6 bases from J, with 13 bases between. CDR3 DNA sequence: TGTGCCAGCAGCTTGCGGCCAGGGTGGGATGGCTACACCTTC. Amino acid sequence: CASSLRPGWDGYTF.

The CDR3 protein is CASSLDRGSYGYTF. The CDR3 nucleotides read TGTGCCAGCAGCTTGGACAGGGGAAGTTATGGCTACACCTTC. V usage is TRBV7-8 and J usage is TRBJ1-2, with 9 bases identical to TRBD1. CDR1 is SGHVS, CDR2 FQNEAQ, per germline. The CDR3 is made up of 14 amino acids. V gave up 3 bases and J gave up 5 bases; unmatched junction bases: 4.

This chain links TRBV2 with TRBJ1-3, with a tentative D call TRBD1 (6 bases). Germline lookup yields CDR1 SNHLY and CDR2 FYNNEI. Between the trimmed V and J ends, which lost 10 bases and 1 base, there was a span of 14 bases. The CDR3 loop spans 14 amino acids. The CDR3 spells CAILGGPSGNTIYF. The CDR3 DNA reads TGTGCCATCCTCGGGGGGCCTTCTGGAAACACCATATATTTT.

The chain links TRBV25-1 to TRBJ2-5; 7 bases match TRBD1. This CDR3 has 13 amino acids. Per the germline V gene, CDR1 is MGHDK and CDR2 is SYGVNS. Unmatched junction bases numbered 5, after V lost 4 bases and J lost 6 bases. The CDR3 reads CASSVQQGQTQYF. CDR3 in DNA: TGTGCCAGCAGTGTTCAACAGGGGCAGACCCAGTACTTC.

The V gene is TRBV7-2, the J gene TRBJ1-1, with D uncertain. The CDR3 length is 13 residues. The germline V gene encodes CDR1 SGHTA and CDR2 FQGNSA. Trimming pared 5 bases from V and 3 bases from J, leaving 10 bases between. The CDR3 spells CASSPGSYTEAFF. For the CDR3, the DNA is TGTGCCAGCAGCCCGGGGAGCTACACTGAAGCTTTCTTT.

DNA for the CDR3: TGTGCCAGCAGCACGGGACTAGCAGTCGACGAGCAGTACTTC. The encoded protein is CASSTGLAVDEQYF. J is TRBJ2-7 and V is TRBV7-9; 9 bases fit TRBD2. Germline trimming cut 5 bases from V and 5 bases from J; bases unmatched to any gene: 7. Germline CDR1 is SEHNR and CDR2 is FQNEAQ (reference sequence). CDR3 length equals 14 residues. The full variable domain, its missing parts supplied by reference TRBV7-9 and TRBJ2-7, is DTGVSQNPRHKITKRGQNVTFRCDPISEHNRLYWYRQTLGQGPEFLTYFQNEAQLEKSRLLSDRFSAERPKGSFSTLEIQRTEQGDSAMYLCASSTGLAVDEQYFGPGTRLTVT.

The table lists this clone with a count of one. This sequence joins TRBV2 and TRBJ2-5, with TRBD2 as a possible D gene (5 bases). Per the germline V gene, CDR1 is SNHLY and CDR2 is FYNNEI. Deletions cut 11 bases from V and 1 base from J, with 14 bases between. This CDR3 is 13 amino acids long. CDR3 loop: CAGSREIQETQYF. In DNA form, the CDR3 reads TGTGCCGGATCGAGGGAGATCCAAGAGACCCAGTACTTC.

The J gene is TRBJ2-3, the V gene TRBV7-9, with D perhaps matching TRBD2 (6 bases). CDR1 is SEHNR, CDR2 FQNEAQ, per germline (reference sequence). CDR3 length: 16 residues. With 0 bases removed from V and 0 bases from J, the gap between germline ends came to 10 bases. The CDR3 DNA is TGTGCCAGCAGCTTAGCCGGGACTCCTAGCACAGATACGCAGTATTTT. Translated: CASSLAGTPSTDTQYF. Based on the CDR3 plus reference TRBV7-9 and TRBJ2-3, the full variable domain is DTGVSQNPRHKITKRGQNVTFRCDPISEHNRLYWYRQTLGQGPEFLTYFQNEAQLEKSRLLSDRFSAERPKGSFSTLEIQRTEQGDSAMYLCASSLAGTPSTDTQYFGPGTRLTVL.

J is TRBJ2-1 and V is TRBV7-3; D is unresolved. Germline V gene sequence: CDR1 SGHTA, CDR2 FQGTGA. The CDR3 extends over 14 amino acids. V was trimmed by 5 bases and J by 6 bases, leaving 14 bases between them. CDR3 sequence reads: CASSQSRSGNEQFF. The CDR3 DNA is TGTGCCAGCAGCCAATCTAGGTCTGGCAATGAGCAGTTCTTC.

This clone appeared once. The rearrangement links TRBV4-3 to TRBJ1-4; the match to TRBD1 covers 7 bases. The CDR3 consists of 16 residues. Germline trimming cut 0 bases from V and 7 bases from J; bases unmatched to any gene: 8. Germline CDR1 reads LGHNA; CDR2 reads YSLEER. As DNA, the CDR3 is TGCGCCAGCAGCCAAGACGGTCCAGGGGGTACTGAAAAACTGTTTTTT. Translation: CASSQDGPGGTEKLFF.

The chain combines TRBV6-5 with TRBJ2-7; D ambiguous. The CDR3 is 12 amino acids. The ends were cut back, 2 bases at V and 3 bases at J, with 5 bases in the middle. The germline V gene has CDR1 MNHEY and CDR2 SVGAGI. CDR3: CASSYNSYEQYF. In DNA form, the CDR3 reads TGTGCCAGCAGTTACAACAGCTACGAGCAGTACTTC.

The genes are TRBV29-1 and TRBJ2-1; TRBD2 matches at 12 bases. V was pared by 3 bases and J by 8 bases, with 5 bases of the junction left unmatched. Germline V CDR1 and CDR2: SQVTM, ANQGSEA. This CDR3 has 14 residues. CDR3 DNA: TGCAGCGTTGAGGTACTAGCGGGAGGCCATGAGCAGTTCTTC. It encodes CSVEVLAGGHEQFF.

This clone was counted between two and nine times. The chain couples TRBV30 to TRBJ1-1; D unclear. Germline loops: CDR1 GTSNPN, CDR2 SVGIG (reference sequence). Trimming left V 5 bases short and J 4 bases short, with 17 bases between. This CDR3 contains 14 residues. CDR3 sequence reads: CAWVGGGLVTEAFF. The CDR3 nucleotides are TGTGCCTGGGTAGGTGGTGGGCTCGTCACTGAAGCTTTCTTT.

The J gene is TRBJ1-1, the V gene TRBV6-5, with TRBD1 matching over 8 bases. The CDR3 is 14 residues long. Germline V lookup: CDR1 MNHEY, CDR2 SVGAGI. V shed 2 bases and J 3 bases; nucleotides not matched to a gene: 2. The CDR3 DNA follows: TGTGCCAGCAGTTACCAGGGGGCTGACACTGAAGCTTTCTTT. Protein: CASSYQGADTEAFF.

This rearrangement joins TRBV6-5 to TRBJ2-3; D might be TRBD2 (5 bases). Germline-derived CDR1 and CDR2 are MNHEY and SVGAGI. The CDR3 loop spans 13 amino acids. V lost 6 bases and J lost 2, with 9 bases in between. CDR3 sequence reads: CASSTTNTDTQYF. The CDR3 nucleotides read TGTGCCAGCAGCACGACTAACACAGATACGCAGTATTTT.

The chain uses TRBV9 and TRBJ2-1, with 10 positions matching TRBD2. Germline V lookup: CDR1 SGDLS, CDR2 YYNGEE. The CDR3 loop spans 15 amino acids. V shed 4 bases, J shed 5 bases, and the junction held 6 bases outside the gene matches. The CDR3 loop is CASSSGLAYNNEQFF. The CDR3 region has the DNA TGTGCCAGCAGCTCGGGACTAGCGTATAACAATGAGCAGTTCTTC.

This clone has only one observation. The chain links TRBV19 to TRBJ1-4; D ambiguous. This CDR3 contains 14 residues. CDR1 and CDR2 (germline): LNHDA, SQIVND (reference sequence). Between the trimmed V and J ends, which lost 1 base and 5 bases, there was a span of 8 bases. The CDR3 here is CASSIGQANEKLFF. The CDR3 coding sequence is TGTGCCAGTAGTATAGGGCAGGCGAATGAAAAACTGTTTTTT.

Here the CDR3 DNA reads TGTGCCAGCAGTTTCAGGGAGACCCAGTACTTC. This translates into CASSFRETQYF. The chain recombines TRBV25-1 with TRBJ2-5; D is unresolved. Trimming took 5 bases from V and 5 from J, leaving 6 bases between them. Germline lookup yields CDR1 MGHDK and CDR2 SYGVNS. The CDR3 has 11 amino acids.

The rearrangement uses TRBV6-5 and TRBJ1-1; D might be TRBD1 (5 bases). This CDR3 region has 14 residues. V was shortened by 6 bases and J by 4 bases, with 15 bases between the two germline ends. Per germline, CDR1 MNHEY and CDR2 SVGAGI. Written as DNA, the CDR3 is TGTGCCAGCAGGGGACCAGCCGGGGGCACTGAAGCTTTCTTT. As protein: CASRGPAGGTEAFF.

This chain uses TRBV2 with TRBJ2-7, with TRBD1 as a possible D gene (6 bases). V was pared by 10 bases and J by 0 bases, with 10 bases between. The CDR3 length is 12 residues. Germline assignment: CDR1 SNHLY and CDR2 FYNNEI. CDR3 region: CAIWDTSYEQYF. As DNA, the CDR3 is TGTGCCATATGGGACACCTCCTACGAGCAGTACTTC.